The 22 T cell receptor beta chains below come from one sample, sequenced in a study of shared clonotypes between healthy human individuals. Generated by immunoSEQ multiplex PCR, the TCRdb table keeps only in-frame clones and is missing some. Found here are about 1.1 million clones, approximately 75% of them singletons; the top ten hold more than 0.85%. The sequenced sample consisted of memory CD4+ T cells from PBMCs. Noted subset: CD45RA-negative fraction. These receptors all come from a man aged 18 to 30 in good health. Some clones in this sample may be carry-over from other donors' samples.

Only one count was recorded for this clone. CDR3 DNA sequence: TGTGCCTGGAGTTCCCGTGACAGGGGGCCTAAAAAACTGTTTTTT. Translating gives CAWSSRDRGPKKLFF. The J gene is TRBJ1-4, the V gene TRBV30; TRBD1 matches at 10 bases. Germline CDR1 GTSNPN, CDR2 SVGIG (reference sequence). V lost 2 bases, J lost 9 bases, and 9 bases stayed unmatched. The CDR3 is 15 residues long.

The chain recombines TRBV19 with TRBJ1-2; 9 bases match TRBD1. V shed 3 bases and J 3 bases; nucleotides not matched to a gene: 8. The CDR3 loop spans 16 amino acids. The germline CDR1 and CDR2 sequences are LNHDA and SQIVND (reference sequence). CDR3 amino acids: CASSIGQGRVDYGYTF. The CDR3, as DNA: TGTGCCAGTAGTATTGGACAGGGGCGGGTGGACTATGGCTACACCTTC.

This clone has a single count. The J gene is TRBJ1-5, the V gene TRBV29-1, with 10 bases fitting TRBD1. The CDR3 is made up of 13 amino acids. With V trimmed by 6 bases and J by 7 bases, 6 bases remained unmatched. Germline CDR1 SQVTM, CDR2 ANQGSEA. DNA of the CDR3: TGCAGCGTCGGGACAGGGGATCTCCAGCCCCAGCATTTT. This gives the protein CSVGTGDLQPQHF.

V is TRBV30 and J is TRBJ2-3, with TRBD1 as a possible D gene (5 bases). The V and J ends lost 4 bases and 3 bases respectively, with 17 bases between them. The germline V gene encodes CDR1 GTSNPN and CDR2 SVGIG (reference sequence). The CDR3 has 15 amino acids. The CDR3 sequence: CAWTKGARVTDTQYF. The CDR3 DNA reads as TGTGCCTGGACAAAAGGGGCAAGGGTGACAGATACGCAGTATTTT.

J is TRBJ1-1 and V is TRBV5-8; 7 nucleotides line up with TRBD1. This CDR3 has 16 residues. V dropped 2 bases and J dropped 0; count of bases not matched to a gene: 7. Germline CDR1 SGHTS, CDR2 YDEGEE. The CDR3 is CASSFHRGSMNTEAFF. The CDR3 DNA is TGTGCCAGCAGCTTCCACAGGGGCTCGATGAACACTGAAGCTTTCTTT. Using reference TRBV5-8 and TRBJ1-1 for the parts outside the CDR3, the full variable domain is EAGVTQSPTHLIKTRGQQATLRCSPISGHTSVYWYQQALGLGLQFLLWYDEGEERNRGNFPPRFSGRQFPNYSSELNVNALELEDSALYLCASSFHRGSMNTEAFFGQGTRLTVV.

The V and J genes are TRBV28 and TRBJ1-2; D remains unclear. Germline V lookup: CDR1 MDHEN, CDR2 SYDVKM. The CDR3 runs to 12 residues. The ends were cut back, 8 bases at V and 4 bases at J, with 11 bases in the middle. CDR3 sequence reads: CASARNSYGYTF. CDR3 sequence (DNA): TGTGCCAGCGCTCGGAACTCCTATGGCTACACCTTC.

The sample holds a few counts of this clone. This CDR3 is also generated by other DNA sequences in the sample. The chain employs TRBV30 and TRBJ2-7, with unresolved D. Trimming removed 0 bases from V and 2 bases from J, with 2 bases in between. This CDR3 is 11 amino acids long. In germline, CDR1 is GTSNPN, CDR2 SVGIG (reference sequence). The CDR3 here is CAWSVTYEQYF. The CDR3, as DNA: TGTGCCTGGAGTGTAACCTACGAGCAGTACTTC.

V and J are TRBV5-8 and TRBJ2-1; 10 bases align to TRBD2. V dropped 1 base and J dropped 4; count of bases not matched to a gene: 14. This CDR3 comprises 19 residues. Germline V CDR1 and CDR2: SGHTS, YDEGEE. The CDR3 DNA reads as TGTGCCAGCAGCTTGAGAAGGGGCTTAGCGGGAGGCGTTTACAATGAGCAGTTCTTC. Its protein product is CASSLRRGLAGGVYNEQFF.

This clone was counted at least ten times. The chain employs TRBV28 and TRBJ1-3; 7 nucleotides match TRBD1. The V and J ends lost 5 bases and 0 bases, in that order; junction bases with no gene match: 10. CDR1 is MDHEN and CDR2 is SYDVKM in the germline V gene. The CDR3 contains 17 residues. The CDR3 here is CASSLRLGGGSGNTIYF. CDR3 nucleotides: TGTGCCAGCAGTCTACGACTAGGGGGCGGCTCTGGAAACACCATATATTTT.

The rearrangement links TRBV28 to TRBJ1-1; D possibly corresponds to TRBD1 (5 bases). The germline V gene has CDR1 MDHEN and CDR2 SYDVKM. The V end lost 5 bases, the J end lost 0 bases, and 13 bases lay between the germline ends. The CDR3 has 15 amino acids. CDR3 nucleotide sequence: TGTGCCAGCAGTCTATTCAGACAGTTGAACACTGAAGCTTTCTTT. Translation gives CASSLFRQLNTEAFF.

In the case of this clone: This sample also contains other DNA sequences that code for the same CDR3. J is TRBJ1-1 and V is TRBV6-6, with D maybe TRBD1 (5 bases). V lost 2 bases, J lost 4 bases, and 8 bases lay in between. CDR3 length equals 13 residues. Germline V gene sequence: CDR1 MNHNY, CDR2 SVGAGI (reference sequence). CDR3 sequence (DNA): TGTGCCAGCAGTTACGGGGGGGGCACTGAAGCTTTCTTT. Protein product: CASSYGGGTEAFF.

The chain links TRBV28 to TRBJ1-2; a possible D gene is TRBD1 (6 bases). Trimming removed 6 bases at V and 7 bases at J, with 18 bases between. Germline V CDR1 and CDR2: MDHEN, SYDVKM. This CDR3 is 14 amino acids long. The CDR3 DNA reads TGTGCCAGCAGATTCCAATCTATCAGGGGTGGCTACACCTTC. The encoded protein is CASRFQSIRGGYTF.

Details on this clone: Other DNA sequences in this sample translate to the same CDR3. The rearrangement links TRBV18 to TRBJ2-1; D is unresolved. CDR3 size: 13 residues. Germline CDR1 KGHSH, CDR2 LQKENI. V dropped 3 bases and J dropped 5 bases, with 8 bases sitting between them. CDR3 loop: CASSPLVDNEQFF. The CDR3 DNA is TGTGCCAGCTCACCGCTGGTGGACAATGAGCAGTTCTTC.

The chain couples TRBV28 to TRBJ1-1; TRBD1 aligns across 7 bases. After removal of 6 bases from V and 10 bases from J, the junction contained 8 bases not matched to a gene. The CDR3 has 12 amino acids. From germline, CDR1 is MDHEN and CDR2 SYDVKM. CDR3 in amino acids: CASRPDRVRAFF. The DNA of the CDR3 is TGTGCCAGCAGACCTGACAGGGTTAGAGCTTTCTTT. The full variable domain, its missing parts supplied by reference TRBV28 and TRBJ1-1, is DVKVTQSSRYLVKRTGEKVFLECVQDMDHENMFWYRQDPGLGLRLIYFSYDVKMKEKGDIPEGYSVSREKKERFSLILESASTNQTSMYLCASRPDRVRAFFGQGTRLTVV.

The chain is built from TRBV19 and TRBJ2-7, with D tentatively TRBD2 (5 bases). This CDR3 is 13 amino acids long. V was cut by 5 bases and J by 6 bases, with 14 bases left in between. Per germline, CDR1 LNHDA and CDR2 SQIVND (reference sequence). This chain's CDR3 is CASSPPARGEQYF. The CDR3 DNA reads TGTGCCAGTAGTCCCCCCGCACGGGGCGAGCAGTACTTC.

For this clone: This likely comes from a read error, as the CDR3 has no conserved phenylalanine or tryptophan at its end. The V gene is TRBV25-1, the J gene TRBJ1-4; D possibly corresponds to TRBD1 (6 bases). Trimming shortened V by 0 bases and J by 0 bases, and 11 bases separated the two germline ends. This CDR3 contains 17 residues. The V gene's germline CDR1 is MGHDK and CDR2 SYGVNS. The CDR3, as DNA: TGTGCCAGCAGTGAATATGACAGGCTTGCAACTAATGAAAAACTGTTTCTT. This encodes CASSEYDRLATNEKLFL.

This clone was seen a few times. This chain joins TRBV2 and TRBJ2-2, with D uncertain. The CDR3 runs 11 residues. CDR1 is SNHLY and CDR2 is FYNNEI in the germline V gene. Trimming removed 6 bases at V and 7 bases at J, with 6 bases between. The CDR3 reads CASSPFGELFF. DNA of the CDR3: TGTGCCAGCAGCCCTTTCGGGGAGCTGTTTTTT. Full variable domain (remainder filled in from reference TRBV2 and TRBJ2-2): EPEVTQTPSHQVTQMGQEVILRCVPISNHLYFYWYRQILGQKVEFLVSFYNNEISEKSEIFDDQFSVERPDGSNFTLKIRSTKLEDSAMYFCASSPFGELFFGEGSRLTVL.

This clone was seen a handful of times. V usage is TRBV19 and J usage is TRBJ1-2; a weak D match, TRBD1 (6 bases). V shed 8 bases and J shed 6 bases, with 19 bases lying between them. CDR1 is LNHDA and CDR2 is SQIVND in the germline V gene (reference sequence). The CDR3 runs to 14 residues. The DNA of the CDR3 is TGTGCCAGTGTCAGGACAGCACAGAGTAATGGCTACACCTTC. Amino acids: CASVRTAQSNGYTF. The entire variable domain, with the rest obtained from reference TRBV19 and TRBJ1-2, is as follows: DGGITQSPKYLFRKEGQNVTLSCEQNLNHDAMYWYRQDPGQGLRLIYYSQIVNDFQKGDIAEGYSVSREKKESFPLTVTSAQKNPTAFYLCASVRTAQSNGYTFGSGTRLTVV.

In DNA form, the CDR3 reads TGCGCCAGCGGGACTAGCGGGCCCAGGGGGGCCGGGGAGCTGTTTTTT. This sequence encodes CASGTSGPRGAGELFF. This chain links TRBV5-1 with TRBJ2-2; 12 bases line up with TRBD2. Germline CDR1 and CDR2: SGHRS and YFSETQ. Trimming took 7 bases from V and 6 from J; bases not matched to a gene: 10. The length of the CDR3 is 16 residues.

CDR3 bases: TGTGCCAGCAATTCGGTGTACAATCAGCCCCAGCATTTT. It codes for CASNSVYNQPQHF. The rearrangement links TRBV6-1 to TRBJ1-5; D remains unclear. CDR3 size: 13 residues. Per germline, CDR1 MNHNS and CDR2 SASEGT. Trimming took 7 bases from V and 3 from J, leaving 10 bases between them.

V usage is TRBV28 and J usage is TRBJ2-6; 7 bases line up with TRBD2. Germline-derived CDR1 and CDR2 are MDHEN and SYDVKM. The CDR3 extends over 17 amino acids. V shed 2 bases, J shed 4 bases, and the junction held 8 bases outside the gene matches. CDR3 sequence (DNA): TGTGCCAGCAGTTTAAAGCGGGGTGGTCCCGGGGCCAACGTCCTGACTTTC. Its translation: CASSLKRGGPGANVLTF.

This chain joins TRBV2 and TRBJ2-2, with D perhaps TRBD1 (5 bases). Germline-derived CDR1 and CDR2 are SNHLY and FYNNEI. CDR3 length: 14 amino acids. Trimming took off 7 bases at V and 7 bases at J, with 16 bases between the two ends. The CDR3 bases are TGTGCCAGCAAGTTCGAGACAGTGGACGGGGAGCTGTTTTTT. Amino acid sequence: CASKFETVDGELFF.